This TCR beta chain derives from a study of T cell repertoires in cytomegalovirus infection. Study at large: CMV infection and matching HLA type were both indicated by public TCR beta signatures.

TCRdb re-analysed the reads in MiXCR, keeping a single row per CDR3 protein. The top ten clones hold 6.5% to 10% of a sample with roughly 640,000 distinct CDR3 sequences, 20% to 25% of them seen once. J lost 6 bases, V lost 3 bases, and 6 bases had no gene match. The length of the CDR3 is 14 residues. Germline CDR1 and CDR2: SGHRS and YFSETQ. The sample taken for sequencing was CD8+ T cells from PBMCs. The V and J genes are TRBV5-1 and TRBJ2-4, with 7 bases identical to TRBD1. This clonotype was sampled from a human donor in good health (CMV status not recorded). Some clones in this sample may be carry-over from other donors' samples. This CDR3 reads CASSSDNRGNIQYF. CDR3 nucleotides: TGCGCCAGCAGCTCCGATAACAGGGGAAACATTCAGTACTTC.